What follows describes a single TCR beta chain. Its antigen remains unidentified. No base-level quality is on record; no much larger clone is a single base apart. RNA was extracted with the RNeasy kit and roughly 0.45 to 1 ug was reverse transcribed using random hexamers. The immunoSEQ multiplex PCR assay, which covers 54 Vbeta and 13 Jbeta segments, was used to amplify TCR beta CDR3 regions. Bias from PCR amplification was corrected by using a synthetic template baseline for primer optimization and for computational correction. As for how the authors treated the data: Reads were annotated to V, D and J genes per IMGT and analyzed with immunoSEQ Analyzer, keeping only productive sequences. Clonality was computed as one minus Shannon entropy normalized by log2 of the number of productive unique sequences. For each patient and control, public and private clones were evaluated among the 100 most prevalent clones. A clone was defined as Susac-specific if it was absent from the healthy and MS cohorts, from roughly 980 published viral clones and from other ImmuneACCESS disease sequences. The public reads were run again by TCRdb, first through fastp at Q25 and then through MiXCR, and only productive beta chains were kept. Each record represents a unique CDR3 protein, reported with the most common genes and DNA among its rows. TCRdb, not the authors, supplied the V and J calls. In this sample the table shows approximately 190,000 distinct CDR3 sequences, under 95% of which occur a single time. The ten largest clones represent roughly 0.096% of the sample.

The germline V gene encodes CDR1 DFQATT and CDR2 SNEGSKA (reference sequence). Relative to germline, V is 6 bases shorter and J is 5 bases shorter, with 16 bases between their ends. The CDR3 sequence holds 13 residues, the cysteine and phenylalanine included. CDR3 DNA is the only sequence kept; it has 39 bases, read in frame from the first base. These data belong to a study of CD8 T cells in Susac syndrome (dated 2019 in TCRdb). About the full investigation: Repertoire sequencing was used to test whether CD8+ T cell activation and differentiation in Susac syndrome was antigen driven.

Results and caveats for the whole study, not just this receptor: The study acknowledged that relatively few individuals were included in the TCR sequencing and HLA analysis.

Peripheral blood CD8+ and CD4+ T cells from healthy donors, Susac syndrome patients and multiple sclerosis patients were profiled using high-throughput TCR beta sequencing. Healthy donors were age- and sex-matched controls. Bulk CD8+ and CD4+ T cells were purified by magnetic negative isolation, whereas CD8+ TEMRA cells were enriched by FACS. Blood was collected in EDTA tubes and processed within 24 hours, with PBMCs isolated through density gradient centrifugation. PBMCs intended for TCR sequencing were cryopreserved in liquid nitrogen and were subsequently thawed in a 37 degrees C water bath. The sorted or isolated CD4+, CD8+ and CD8+ TEMRA cells reached a purity of at least 90%.

The chain is encoded by TRBV20-1 joined to TRBJ1-1, with a weak D call of TRBD1 (6 bases match). The source is a human donor in good health. Sequenced: CD4+ T cells from PBMCs. CDR3 loop: CSARTTGRTEAFF. The base sequence is TGCAGTGCCCGAACAACAGGGCGGACTGAAGCTTTCTTT.